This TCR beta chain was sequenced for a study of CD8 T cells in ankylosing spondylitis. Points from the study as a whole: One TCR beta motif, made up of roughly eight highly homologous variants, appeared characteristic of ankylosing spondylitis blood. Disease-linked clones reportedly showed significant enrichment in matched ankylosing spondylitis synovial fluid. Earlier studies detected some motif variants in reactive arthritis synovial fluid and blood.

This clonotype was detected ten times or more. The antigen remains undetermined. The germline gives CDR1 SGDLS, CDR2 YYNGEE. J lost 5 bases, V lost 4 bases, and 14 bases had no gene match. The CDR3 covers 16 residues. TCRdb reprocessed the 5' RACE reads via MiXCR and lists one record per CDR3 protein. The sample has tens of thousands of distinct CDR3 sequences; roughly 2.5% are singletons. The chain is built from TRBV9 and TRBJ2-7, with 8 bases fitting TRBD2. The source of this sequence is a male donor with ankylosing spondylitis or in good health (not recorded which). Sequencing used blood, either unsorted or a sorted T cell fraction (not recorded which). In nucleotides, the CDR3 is TGTGCCAGCAGCCTTAGGAGGGGTGATAGCGGGGACGAGCAGTACTTC. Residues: CASSLRRGDSGDEQYF.